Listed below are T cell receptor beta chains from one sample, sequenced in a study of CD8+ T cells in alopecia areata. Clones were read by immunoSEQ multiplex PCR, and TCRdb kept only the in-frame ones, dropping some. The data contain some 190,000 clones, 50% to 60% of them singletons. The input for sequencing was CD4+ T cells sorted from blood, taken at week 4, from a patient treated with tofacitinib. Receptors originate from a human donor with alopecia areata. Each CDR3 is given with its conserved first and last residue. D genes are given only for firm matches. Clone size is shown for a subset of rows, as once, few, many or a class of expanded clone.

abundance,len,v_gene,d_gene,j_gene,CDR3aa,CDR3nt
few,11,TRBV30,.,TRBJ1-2,CAWSLGRLYTF,TGTGCCTGGAGTCTGGGCAGACTCTACACCTTC
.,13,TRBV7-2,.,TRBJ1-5,CASSLDRDQPQHF,TGTGCCAGCAGCTTAGACAGAGATCAGCCCCAGCATTTT
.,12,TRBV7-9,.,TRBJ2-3,CASSLRPDTQYF,TGTGCCAGCAGCTTACGGCCAGATACGCAGTATTTT
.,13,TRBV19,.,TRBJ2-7,CASSVRGSYEQYF,TGTGCCAGTAGTGTCCGAGGGAGCTACGAGCAGTACTTC
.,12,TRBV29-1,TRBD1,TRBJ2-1,CSVAEQGNEQFF,TGCAGCGTCGCAGAACAGGGGAATGAGCAGTTCTTC
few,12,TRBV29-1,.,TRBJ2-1,CSVGQAYNEQFF,TGCAGCGTTGGCCAGGCCTACAATGAGCAGTTCTTC
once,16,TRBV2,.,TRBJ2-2,CASSIRDLTITGELFF,TGTGCCAGCAGTATCCGGGACTTGACTATCACCGGGGAGCTGTTTTTT
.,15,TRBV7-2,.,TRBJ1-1,CASSPHKSGSPEAFF,TGTGCCAGCAGCCCCCATAAGTCTGGGAGTCCTGAAGCTTTCTTT
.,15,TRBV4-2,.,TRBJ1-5,CASSQESTVNQPQHF,TGTGCCAGCAGCCAAGAATCGACAGTTAATCAGCCCCAGCATTTT
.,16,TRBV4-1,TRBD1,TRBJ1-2,CASSQAEGAVDYGYTF,TGCGCCAGCAGCCAAGCCGAGGGGGCAGTCGACTATGGCTACACCTTC
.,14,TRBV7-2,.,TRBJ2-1,CASSLSPGNNEQFF,TGTGCCAGCAGCTTGTCCCCAGGGAACAATGAGCAGTTCTTC
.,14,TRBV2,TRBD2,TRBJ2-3,CASNRREVTDTQYF,TGTGCCAGCAATCGGCGGGAGGTCACAGATACGCAGTATTTT
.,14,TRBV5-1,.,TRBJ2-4,CASSLWNGKNIQYF,TGCGCCAGCAGCTTATGGAACGGTAAAAACATTCAGTACTTC
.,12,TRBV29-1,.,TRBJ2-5,CSEQRLRETQYF,TGCAGCGAGCAGCGGCTAAGGGAGACCCAGTACTTC
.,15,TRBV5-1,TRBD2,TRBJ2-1,CASSFLAGGNNEQFF,TGCGCCAGCAGCTTCCTAGCGGGAGGGAACAATGAGCAGTTCTTC
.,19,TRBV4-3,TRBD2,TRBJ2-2,CASSQVQLAGGRLTGELFF,TGCGCCAGCAGCCAAGTTCAACTAGCGGGAGGGCGGCTCACCGGGGAGCTGTTTTTT
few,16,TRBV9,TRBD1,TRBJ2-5,CASSAAGTGRGETQYF,TGTGCCAGCAGCGCCGCCGGGACAGGGAGAGGAGAGACCCAGTACTTC
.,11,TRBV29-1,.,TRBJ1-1,CSVGEGLGAFF,TGCAGCGTCGGGGAGGGGCTCGGCGCTTTCTTT
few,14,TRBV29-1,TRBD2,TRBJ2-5,CSVEDPSGGETQYF,TGCAGCGTTGAAGACCCTAGCGGGGGGGAGACCCAGTACTTC
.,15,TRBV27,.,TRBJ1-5,CASSPRRAGNQPQHF,TGTGCCAGCAGTCCCCGACGGGCGGGCAATCAGCCCCAGCATTTT
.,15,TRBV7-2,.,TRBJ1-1,CASSFSLIMNTEAFF,TGTGCCAGCAGCTTCTCCTTAATAATGAACACTGAAGCTTTCTTT
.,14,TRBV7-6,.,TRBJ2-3,CASSILRGTDTQYF,TGTGCCAGCAGCATTCTTCGGGGCACAGATACGCAGTATTTT
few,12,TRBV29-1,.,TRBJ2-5,CSVVFRAETQYF,TGCAGCGTTGTTTTCCGGGCGGAGACCCAGTACTTC
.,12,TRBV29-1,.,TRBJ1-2,CSVRAPSGGYTF,TGCAGCGTTAGGGCCCCGAGCGGTGGCTACACCTTC
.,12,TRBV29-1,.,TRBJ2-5,CSVDPGTETQYF,TGCAGCGTTGATCCGGGCACGGAGACCCAGTACTTC
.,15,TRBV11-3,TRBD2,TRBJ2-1,CASSLAAGGYNEQFF,TGTGCCAGCAGCTTGGCAGCGGGAGGGTACAATGAGCAGTTCTTC
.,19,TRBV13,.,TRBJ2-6,CASSFTGWGPSYGANVLTF,TGTGCCAGCAGCTTCACAGGGTGGGGTCCATCGTACGGGGCCAACGTCCTGACTTTC
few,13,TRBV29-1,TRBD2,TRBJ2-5,CSVDSGRLETQYF,TGCAGCGTTGACAGCGGGAGGCTGGAGACCCAGTACTTC
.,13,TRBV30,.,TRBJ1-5,CAWRDTNNQPQHF,TGTGCCTGGAGGGATACAAACAATCAGCCCCAGCATTTT
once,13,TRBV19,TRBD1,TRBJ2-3,CATWDRERYTQYF,TGTGCCACGTGGGACAGGGAACGCTATACGCAGTATTTT
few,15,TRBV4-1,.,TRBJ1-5,CASSAQESSNQPQHF,TGCGCCAGCAGCGCCCAGGAAAGTAGCAATCAGCCCCAGCATTTT
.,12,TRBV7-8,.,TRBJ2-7,CASSLPDYEQYF,TGTGCCAGCAGCCTACCCGACTACGAGCAGTACTTC